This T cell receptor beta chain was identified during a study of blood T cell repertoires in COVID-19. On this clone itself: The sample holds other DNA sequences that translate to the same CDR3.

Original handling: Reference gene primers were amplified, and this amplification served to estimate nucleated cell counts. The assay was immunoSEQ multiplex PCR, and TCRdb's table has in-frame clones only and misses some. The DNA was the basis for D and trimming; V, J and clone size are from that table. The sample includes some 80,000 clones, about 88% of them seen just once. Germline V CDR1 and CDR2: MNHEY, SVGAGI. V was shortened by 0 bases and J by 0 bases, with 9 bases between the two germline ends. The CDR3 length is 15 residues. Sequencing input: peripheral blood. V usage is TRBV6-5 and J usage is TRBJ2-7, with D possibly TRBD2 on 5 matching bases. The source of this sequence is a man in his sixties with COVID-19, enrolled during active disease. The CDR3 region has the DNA TGTGCCAGCAGTTACTCGAGCGGCAGCTCCTACGAGCAGTACTTC. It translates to CASSYSSGSSYEQYF.